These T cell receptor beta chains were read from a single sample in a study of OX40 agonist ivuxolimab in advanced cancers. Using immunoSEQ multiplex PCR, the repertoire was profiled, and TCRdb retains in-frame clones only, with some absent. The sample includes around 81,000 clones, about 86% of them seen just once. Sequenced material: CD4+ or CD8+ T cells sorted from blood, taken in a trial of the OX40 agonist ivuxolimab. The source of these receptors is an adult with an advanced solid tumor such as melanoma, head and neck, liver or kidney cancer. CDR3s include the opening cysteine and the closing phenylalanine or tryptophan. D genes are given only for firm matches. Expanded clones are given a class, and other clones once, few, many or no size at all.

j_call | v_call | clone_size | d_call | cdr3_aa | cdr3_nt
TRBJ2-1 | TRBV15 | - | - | CATSDSSAEQFF | TGTGCCACCAGCGATTCTAGCGCTGAGCAGTTCTTC
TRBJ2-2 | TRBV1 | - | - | CTSSQDITGLAGVWGTGELFF | TGCACCAGCAGCCAAGATATCACGGGACTAGCGGGAGTTTGGGGCACCGGGGAGCTGTTTTTT
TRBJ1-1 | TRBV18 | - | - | CASSPSLQSMNTEAFF | TGTGCCAGCTCACCAAGTTTGCAGTCCATGAACACTGAAGCTTTCTTT
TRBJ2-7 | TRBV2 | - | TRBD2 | CASTYSTSGSYEQYF | TGTGCCAGCACCTACTCGACTAGCGGGTCCTACGAGCAGTACTTC
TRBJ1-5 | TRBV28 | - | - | CASRPPLGAGNQPQHF | TGTGCCAGCAGGCCCCCCCTGGGGGCTGGGAATCAGCCCCAGCATTTT
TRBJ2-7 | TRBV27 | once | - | CASSFRAGASYEQYF | TGTGCCAGCAGTTTTCGCGCAGGGGCTTCCTACGAGCAGTACTTC
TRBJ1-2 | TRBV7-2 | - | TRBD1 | CASSLARTGKGGYTF | TGTGCCAGCAGCTTAGCGCGGACAGGTAAAGGTGGCTACACCTTC
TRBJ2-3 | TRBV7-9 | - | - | CASSVGAGTDTQYF | TGTGCCAGCAGCGTGGGCGCGGGGACAGATACGCAGTATTTT
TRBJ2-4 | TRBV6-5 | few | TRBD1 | CASSFGTGGKNIQYF | TGTGCCAGCAGTTTTGGGACAGGGGGCAAAAACATTCAGTACTTC
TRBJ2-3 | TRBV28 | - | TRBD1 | CASSAPGTGISTFSTDTQYF | TGTGCCAGCAGTGCCCCCGGGACAGGGATATCGACTTTCTCCACAGATACGCAGTATTTT
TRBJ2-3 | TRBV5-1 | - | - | CASSFGGAGYTDTQYF | TGCGCCAGCAGCTTCGGGGGAGCAGGGTACACAGATACGCAGTATTTT
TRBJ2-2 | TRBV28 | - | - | CASSLVVGAGGTGELFF | TGTGCCAGCAGCTTGGTTGTCGGGGCGGGTGGAACCGGGGAGCTGTTTTTT
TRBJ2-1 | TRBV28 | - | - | CASSPQGGAYNEQFF | TGTGCCAGCAGCCCTCAGGGGGGAGCCTACAATGAGCAGTTCTTC
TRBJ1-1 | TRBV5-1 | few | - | CASSLEIGISEAFF | TGCGCCAGCAGCTTGGAAATAGGGATTAGTGAAGCTTTCTTT
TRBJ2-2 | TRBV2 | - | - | CASINTGELFF | TGTGCCAGCATTAACACCGGGGAGCTGTTTTTT
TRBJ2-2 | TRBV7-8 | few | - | CASSTGKTGELFF | TGTGCCAGCAGCACAGGAAAAACCGGGGAGCTGTTTTTT
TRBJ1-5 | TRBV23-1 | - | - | CASRDQPQHF | TGCGCCAGCAGAGATCAGCCCCAGCATTTT
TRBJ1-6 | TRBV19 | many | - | CASSMTANSPLHF | TGTGCCAGTAGTATGACAGCAAATTCACCCCTCCACTTT
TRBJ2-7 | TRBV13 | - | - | CASSSSETANEQYF | TGTGCCAGCAGCTCCTCCGAGACAGCGAACGAGCAGTACTTC
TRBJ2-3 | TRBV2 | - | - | CASSDGSRGVSDTQYF | TGTGCCAGCAGTGATGGGTCCAGGGGCGTGTCAGATACGCAGTATTTT
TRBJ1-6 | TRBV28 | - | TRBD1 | CASSITGDSPLHF | TGTGCCAGCAGTATTACAGGGGATTCACCCCTCCACTTT
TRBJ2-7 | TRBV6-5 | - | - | CASSYSVRTEYEQYF | TGTGCCAGCAGTTACTCGGTCCGGACTGAGTACGAGCAGTACTTC
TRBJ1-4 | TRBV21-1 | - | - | CASSKGAGNNEKLFF | TGTGCCAGCAGCAAAGGGGCAGGGAATAATGAAAAACTGTTTTTT
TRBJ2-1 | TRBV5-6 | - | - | CASSLTGPQFF | TGTGCCAGCAGCTTGACAGGCCCGCAGTTCTTC
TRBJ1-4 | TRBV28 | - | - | CASSLVGVLKPRHTNEKLFF | TGTGCCAGCAGTTTAGTCGGAGTCTTAAAACCGAGACACACTAATGAAAAACTGTTTTTT
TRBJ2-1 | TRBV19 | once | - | CASSDILRQPNEQFF | TGTGCCAGTAGTGATATACTAAGGCAGCCCAATGAGCAGTTCTTC
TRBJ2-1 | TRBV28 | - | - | CASTSRVWKQFF | TGTGCCAGCACCTCCCGGGTGTGGAAGCAGTTCTTC
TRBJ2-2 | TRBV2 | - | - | CASSEGGFDLANTGELFF | TGTGCCAGCAGTGAAGGGGGCTTTGACCTGGCGAACACCGGGGAGCTGTTTTTT
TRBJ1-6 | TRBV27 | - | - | CASSLWSGLWGSPLHF | TGTGCCAGCAGTTTATGGTCGGGACTATGGGGTTCACCCCTCCACTTT
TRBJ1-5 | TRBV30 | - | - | CAWSGGDNQPQHF | TGTGCCTGGAGTGGGGGTGACAATCAGCCCCAGCATTTT
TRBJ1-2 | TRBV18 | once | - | CASSPTGLYGYTF | TGTGCCAGCTCACCCACAGGACTCTATGGCTACACCTTC
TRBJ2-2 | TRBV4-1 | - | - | CASSQPDTSNTGELFF | TGCGCCAGCAGCCAGCCCGACACGTCGAACACCGGGGAGCTGTTTTTT
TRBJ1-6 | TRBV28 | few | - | CASRPEVSPLHF | TGTGCCAGCCGGCCAGAGGTTTCACCCCTCCACTTT
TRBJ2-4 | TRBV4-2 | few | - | CASSQDGKNIQYF | TGTGCCAGCAGCCAAGATGGCAAAAACATTCAGTACTTC
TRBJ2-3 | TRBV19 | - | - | CASSIKSRYTDTQYF | TGTGCCAGTAGTATTAAATCTAGGTACACAGATACGCAGTATTTT
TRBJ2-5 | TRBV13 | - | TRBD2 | CASSSGLAGVRETQYF | TGTGCCAGCAGCTCGGGACTAGCGGGAGTTCGGGAGACCCAGTACTTC
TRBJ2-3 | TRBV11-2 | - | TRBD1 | CAIIDRVRDTQYF | TGTGCCATAATCGACAGGGTCCGAGATACGCAGTATTTT
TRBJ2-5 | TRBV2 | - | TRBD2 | CASSDLRLAGGGETQYF | TGTGCCAGCAGTGATCTCCGACTAGCGGGGGGTGGAGAGACCCAGTACTTC
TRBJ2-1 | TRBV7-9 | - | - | CASVEVARNEQFF | TGTGCCAGCGTCGAGGTAGCGAGGAATGAGCAGTTCTTC
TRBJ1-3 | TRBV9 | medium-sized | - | CASSVGANSGNTIYF | TGTGCCAGCAGCGTAGGGGCCAACTCTGGAAACACCATATATTTT
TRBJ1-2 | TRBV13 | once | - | CASSMTLGYTF | TGTGCCAGCAGCATGACACTTGGCTACACCTTC